Following are 24 T cell receptor beta chains from one sample sequenced in a study of neurological immune-mediated disorders. TCRdb re-analysed the 5' RACE reads in MiXCR, keeping a single row per CDR3 protein. This table holds roughly 38,000 distinct CDR3 sequences, roughly 2.5% found once. The specimen sequenced was PBMCs. The receptors were sampled from a man under 40 with multiple sclerosis.

This clonotype was detected many times. This chain joins TRBV20-1 and TRBJ2-7; 7 nucleotides align to TRBD2. Losses at the gene ends were 0 bases for V and 3 bases for J; bases not matched to a gene: 8. The CDR3 spans 15 residues. The V gene's germline CDR1 is DFQATT and CDR2 SNEGSKA (reference sequence). The CDR3 region is CSARDLGGGNYEQYF. The DNA for the CDR3 is TGCAGTGCTAGAGATCTGGGCGGGGGAAACTACGAGCAGTACTTC.

In this sample, this clonotype turned up many times. The chain combines TRBV20-1 with TRBJ2-1; TRBD1 agrees at 9 bases. Losses at the gene ends were 3 bases for V and 3 bases for J; bases not matched to a gene: 6. The CDR3 has 15 residues. The germline V gene encodes CDR1 DFQATT and CDR2 SNEGSKA (reference sequence). The CDR3 nucleotides read TGCAGTGCTAGCCCATTGGACAGGGGCTACAATGAGCAGTTCTTC. It encodes CSASPLDRGYNEQFF.

This clonotype has at least ten counts. J is TRBJ2-2 and V is TRBV20-1; D gene ambiguous. CDR1 DFQATT and CDR2 SNEGSKA come from the germline V gene (reference sequence). The CDR3 is 15 amino acids. The V and J ends lost 0 bases and 1 base respectively, with 9 bases between them. For the CDR3, the DNA is TGCAGTGCTAGAGATGCCAGAAGGAACACCGGGGAGCTGTTTTTT. It specifies CSARDARRNTGELFF.

This clonotype came up many times. The rearrangement joins TRBV7-6 to TRBJ2-1, with TRBD2 identical over 13 bases. Germline V gene sequence: CDR1 SGHVS, CDR2 FNYEAQ. V was pared by 5 bases and J by 7 bases, with 8 bases of the junction left unmatched. The CDR3 is 16 residues long. The CDR3 DNA is TGTGCCAGCAGCACCGGACTAGCGGGAGAAAGGAATGAGCAGTTCTTC. Protein sequence: CASSTGLAGERNEQFF.

This clonotype was detected many times. The chain couples TRBV4-2 to TRBJ2-7, with D perhaps matching TRBD1 or TRBD2 (6 bases each). CDR3 size: 14 residues. Trimming left V 2 bases short and J 0 bases short, with 8 bases between. Germline CDR1 reads LGHNA; CDR2 reads YNFKEQ. The CDR3 nucleotides are TGTGCCAGCAGCCAAAGGGGGGTCTCCTACGAGCAGTACTTC. Protein product: CASSQRGVSYEQYF.

This clonotype was observed many times. The gene calls are TRBV12-3 or TRBV12-4 and TRBJ2-3; D gene unclear. This CDR3 region has 13 residues. Trimming shortened V by 1 base and J by 6 bases, and 8 bases separated the two germline ends. CDR3 sequence reads: CASSLDRVDTQYF. The CDR3 DNA reads TGTGCCAGCAGTTTAGATAGGGTTGATACGCAGTATTTT.

This clonotype has ten or more counts. The chain employs TRBV2 and TRBJ2-5; 12 bases are shared with TRBD2. V lost 2 bases and J lost 5; bases outside the gene matches: 15. Germline V CDR1 and CDR2: SNHLY, FYNNEI. CDR3 length: 19 residues. CDR3: CASSEISPSGGDWQETQYF. CDR3 DNA: TGTGCCAGCAGTGAAATATCGCCTAGCGGGGGGGATTGGCAGGAGACCCAGTACTTC.

This clonotype has a count of ten or more. The chain joins TRBV10-3 to TRBJ1-5, with TRBD1 identical over 7 bases. The germline CDR1 and CDR2 sequences are ENHRY and SYGVKD. V dropped 4 bases and J dropped 4; count of bases not matched to a gene: 4. CDR3 length equals 14 residues. CDR3 loop: CAISVTGENQPQHF. The CDR3 bases are TGTGCCATCAGTGTTACAGGGGAAAATCAGCCCCAGCATTTT.

This clonotype was seen ten or more times. V and J are TRBV5-8 and TRBJ2-7; no definite D call. V lost 1 base and J 5 bases, leaving 13 bases between the germline ends. Germline CDR1 is SGHTS and CDR2 is YDEGEE. This CDR3 region has 14 residues. In DNA form, the CDR3 reads TGTGCCAGCAGCTTGACAACAATCCTCCACGAGCAGTACTTC. It is translated as CASSLTTILHEQYF.

There are many counts of this clonotype. The chain couples TRBV4-1 to TRBJ2-2; tentative D call: TRBD1 (6 bases). V was pared by 4 bases and J by 3 bases, with 15 bases between. Looked up from germline, CDR1 is MGHRA and CDR2 is YSYEKL. The CDR3 length is 16 residues. CDR3: CASSRSGRGYTGELFF. The CDR3 DNA is TGCGCCAGCAGCCGATCGGGCAGGGGCTACACCGGGGAGCTGTTTTTT.

In this sample, this clonotype turned up many times. This chain connects TRBV12-3 or TRBV12-4 to TRBJ1-5; tentative D call: TRBD1 (5 bases). V lost 8 bases and J lost 14, with 16 bases in between. The CDR3 extends over 11 amino acids. CDR3 coding DNA: TGTGCCAGCCAGAGGTGGGGGACGAAGCATTTT. Protein sequence: CASQRWGTKHF.

This clonotype showed up many times. No DNA is shown, since the ends of the CDR3 on it are uncertain; the CDR3 is the one TCRdb lists. The chain carries TRBV5-1 and TRBJ1-2; TRBD1 is taken as the D call from the table, unchecked against the DNA. Germline CDR1 and CDR2: SGHRS and YFSETQ. The CDR3 is 15 residues long, ends included. CDR3 protein: CASSALPGQYFGYTF.

This clonotype was detected ten times or more. This rearrangement joins TRBV6-2 or TRBV6-3 to TRBJ2-3, with 13 bases matching TRBD2. The CDR3 spans 17 residues. The germline gives CDR1 MNHEY, CDR2 SVGEGT. After removal of 5 bases from V and 5 bases from J, the junction contained 10 bases not matched to a gene. CDR3 nucleotides: TGTGCCAGCAGTCCCCTCGGACTAGCGGGAGTGGTAGATACGCAGTATTTT. It specifies CASSPLGLAGVVDTQYF.

This chain connects TRBV4-1 to TRBJ2-7; the D gene is possibly TRBD1 (5 bases). Germline CDR1 is MGHRA and CDR2 is YSYEKL. The CDR3 has 15 residues. The V and J ends lost 0 bases and 6 bases respectively, with 15 bases between them. Here the CDR3 reads CASSQEGQGLSEQYF. DNA of the CDR3: TGCGCCAGCAGCCAAGAGGGGCAGGGATTAAGCGAGCAGTACTTC.

This clonotype has ten or more counts. In nucleotides, the CDR3 is TGCAGTGTCGAAAAGACAGGGCGCCAGCCCCAGCATTTT. Translating it yields CSVEKTGRQPQHF. The rearrangement joins TRBV20-1 to TRBJ1-5; the match to TRBD1 covers 7 bases. The ends lost 7 bases at V and 7 bases at J; junction bases unmatched: 10. Germline V gives CDR1 DFQATT, CDR2 SNEGSKA (reference sequence). This CDR3 region has 13 residues.

This clonotype was counted at least ten times. This chain links TRBV5-6 with TRBJ2-1; 13 bases are a match to TRBD2. The CDR3 is 19 residues long. Per the germline V gene, CDR1 is SGHDT and CDR2 is YYEEEE. V lost 4 bases and J lost 0; bases outside the gene matches: 10. CDR3 loop: CASSKLGTSGVNSYNEQFF. CDR3 in DNA: TGTGCCAGCAGCAAACTCGGGACTAGCGGGGTGAACTCCTACAATGAGCAGTTCTTC.

At least ten counts were recorded for this clonotype. V and J are TRBV7-8 and TRBJ2-1; a possible D gene is TRBD1 (5 bases). Germline V gene data show CDR1 as SGHVS and CDR2 as FQNEAQ. V was pared by 5 bases and J by 0 bases, with 20 bases between. The length of the CDR3 is 18 residues. CDR3 sequence reads: CASSEVPPGIPSYNEQFF. CDR3 DNA sequence: TGTGCCAGCAGCGAAGTTCCTCCAGGGATACCCTCCTACAATGAGCAGTTCTTC. Variable domain in full (rest from reference TRBV7-8 and TRBJ2-1): GAGVSQSPRYKVAKRGQDVALRCDPISGHVSLFWYQQALGQGPEFLTYFQNEAQLDKSGLPSDRFFAERPEGSVSTLKIQRTQQEDSAVYLCASSEVPPGIPSYNEQFFGPGTRLTVL.

This clonotype was recorded many times. J is TRBJ2-1 and V is TRBV12-3 or TRBV12-4; D assignment may be TRBD1 or TRBD2 (5 bases each). V gave up 6 bases and J gave up 9 bases, with 15 bases separating them. The CDR3 spans 13 residues. In nucleotides, the CDR3 is TGTGCCAGCAGGGGGGAAGGCCTCAGTGAGCAGTTCTTC. Protein sequence: CASRGEGLSEQFF.

Ten or more counts support this clonotype. The chain joins TRBV12-3 or TRBV12-4 to TRBJ2-1, with TRBD2 matching over 7 bases. Unmatched junction bases numbered 4, after V lost 2 bases and J lost 12 bases. This CDR3 comprises 12 residues. The CDR3 nucleotides read TGTGCCAGCAGTTTATTGGGAGGGCTGCAGTTCTTC. It yields the protein CASSLLGGLQFF.

This clonotype has just a few counts. This clone may be a read error of a much larger clone one base away. This chain links TRBV20-1 with TRBJ1-6; TRBD1 aligns across 12 bases. This CDR3 spans 16 amino acids. The germline V gene has CDR1 DFQATT and CDR2 SNEGSKA (reference sequence). The CDR3 is CSAPPGTGGENSPLNF. The CDR3 DNA reads TGCAGTGCTCCTCCCGGGACAGGGGGCGAAAATTCACCCCTCAACTTT.

This clonotype has a count of ten or more. V is TRBV7-6 and J is TRBJ2-2, with D possibly being TRBD1 (6 bases). Looked up from germline, CDR1 is SGHVS and CDR2 is FNYEAQ. This CDR3 is built from 14 residues. V lost 5 bases to trimming and J lost 8 bases, with 15 bases between them. CDR3 residues: CASSQGHPEGELFF. CDR3 DNA sequence: TGTGCCAGCAGCCAGGGACACCCTGAAGGGGAGCTGTTTTTT. The variable domain in full, with the rest retrieved from reference TRBV7-6 and TRBJ2-2, is GAGVSQSPRYKVTKRGQDVALRCDPISGHVSLYWYRQALGQGPEFLTYFNYEAQQDKSGLPNDRFSAERPEGSISTLTIQRTEQRDSAMYRCASSQGHPEGELFFGEGSRLTVL.

This clonotype was seen at least ten times. CDR3 sequence reads: CASSLTSRDYEQYF. The CDR3 bases are TGCGCCAGCAGCTTGACTAGCCGCGACTACGAGCAGTACTTC. The chain recombines TRBV5-1 with TRBJ2-7; TRBD2 is a possible D gene (6 bases). This CDR3 is 14 amino acids long. Trimming pared 1 base from V and 3 bases from J, leaving 11 bases between. CDR1 SGHRS and CDR2 YFSETQ come from the germline V gene.

This clonotype was detected many times. The rearrangement joins TRBV9 to TRBJ1-1, with a possible D match to TRBD1 (6 bases). The CDR3 totals 16 residues. The V gene lost 0 bases and the J gene lost 6 bases, with 18 bases spanning the gap. Germline CDR1 and CDR2: SGDLS and YYNGEE. The CDR3 protein is CASSVDGGGAQAEAFF. CDR3 in DNA: TGTGCCAGCAGCGTAGATGGTGGGGGGGCTCAGGCTGAAGCTTTCTTT.

This clonotype was found many times. The rearrangement joins TRBV15 to TRBJ1-1; tentative D call: TRBD1 (6 bases). The CDR3 length is 16 residues. In germline, CDR1 is LNHNV, CDR2 YYDKDF (reference sequence). Trimming removed 0 bases from V and 3 bases from J, with 14 bases in between. The CDR3 DNA reads as TGTGCCACCAGCAGAGATAAAGGGGGGTCGGACACTGAAGCTTTCTTT. Residues: CATSRDKGGSDTEAFF.